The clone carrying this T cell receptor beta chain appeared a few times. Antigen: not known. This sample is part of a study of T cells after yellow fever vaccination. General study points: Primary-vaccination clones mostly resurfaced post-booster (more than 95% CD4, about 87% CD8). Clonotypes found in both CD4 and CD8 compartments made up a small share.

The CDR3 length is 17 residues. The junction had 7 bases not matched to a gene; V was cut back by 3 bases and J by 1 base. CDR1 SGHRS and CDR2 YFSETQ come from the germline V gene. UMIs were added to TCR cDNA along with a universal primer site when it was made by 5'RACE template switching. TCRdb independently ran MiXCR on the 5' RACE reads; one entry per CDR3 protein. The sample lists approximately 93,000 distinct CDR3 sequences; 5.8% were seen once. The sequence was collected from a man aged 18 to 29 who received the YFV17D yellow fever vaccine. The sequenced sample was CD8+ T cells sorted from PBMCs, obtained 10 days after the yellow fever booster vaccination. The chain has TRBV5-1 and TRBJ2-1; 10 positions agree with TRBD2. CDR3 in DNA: TGCGCCAGCAGCTGGAGCGGGGGGGAAGGATCCTACAATGAGCAGTTCTTC. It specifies CASSWSGGEGSYNEQFF.